The clone carrying this T cell receptor (beta chain) has ten or more counts. TCRdb used MiXCR to reprocess the 5' RACE reads, holding one entry per CDR3 protein. The sample has about 160,000 distinct CDR3 sequences, around 7.3% seen once. These data belong to a study of T cells after yellow fever vaccination. Whole-study context: The SMART-Seq v4 Ultra Low Input method served to prepare the low-cell-number fractions.

The CDR3 is 11 residues long. Trimming pared 6 bases from V and 4 bases from J, leaving 10 bases between. The germline V gene encodes CDR1 DFQATT and CDR2 SNEGSKA (reference sequence). This sequence joins TRBV20-1 and TRBJ2-7; TRBD2 is a possible D gene (6 bases). The source of this sequence is a man younger than 30 who received the YFV17D yellow fever vaccine. This material consisted of CD4+ T cells sorted from PBMCs, taken 5 to 6 days after the first yellow fever vaccination. CDR3 sequence: CSAGRGYEQYF. CDR3 DNA: TGCAGTGCCGGACGGGGGTACGAGCAGTACTTC.